A selection of T cell receptor beta chains follows, all from one sample in a study of cytomegalovirus exposure and HLA in healthy donors. The data were produced by immunoSEQ multiplex PCR, yet TCRdb's version contains in-frame clones alone and is incomplete. This sample has around 230,000 clones, with around 78% found just once. Material for sequencing was PBMCs. Every receptor here comes from a boy aged 5-17 years in good health and CMV-seronegative. The CDR3 runs from the conserved cysteine through the conserved F or W. A D gene is named only where the DNA matches it firmly. The size of a clone is reported for some rows only, either as once, few or many, or as a class for expanded clones.

D gene: TRBD2; clone size: -; J gene: TRBJ2-3; V gene: TRBV7-2; CDR3 length: 16; CDR3 DNA: TGTGCCAGCAGCTTAGGTGCTAGCGGGAGTCAGGATACGCAGTATTTT; CDR3 protein: CASSLGASGSQDTQYF
D gene: -; clone size: -; J gene: TRBJ2-7; V gene: TRBV30; CDR3 length: 10; CDR3 DNA: TGTGCCTGGGGACAATACGAGCAGTACTTC; CDR3 protein: CAWGQYEQYF
D gene: -; clone size: -; J gene: TRBJ1-3; V gene: TRBV6-5; CDR3 length: 14; CDR3 DNA: TGTGCCAGCAGAAGGGGGTTCTCTGGAAACACCATATATTTT; CDR3 protein: CASRRGFSGNTIYF
D gene: -; clone size: once; J gene: TRBJ1-1; V gene: TRBV6-6; CDR3 length: 11; CDR3 DNA: TGTGCCAGCAGCACCGGGACAGAAGCTTTCTTT; CDR3 protein: CASSTGTEAFF
D gene: -; clone size: -; J gene: TRBJ2-7; V gene: TRBV18; CDR3 length: 12; CDR3 DNA: TGTGCCAGCTCATTACAGGGATACGAGCAGTACTTC; CDR3 protein: CASSLQGYEQYF
D gene: TRBD2; clone size: few; J gene: TRBJ2-5; V gene: TRBV10-2; CDR3 length: 14; CDR3 DNA: TGCGCCAGCAGGGGACTAGCGGGGGAAGAGACCCAGTACTTC; CDR3 protein: CASRGLAGEETQYF
D gene: -; clone size: few; J gene: TRBJ2-1; V gene: TRBV9; CDR3 length: 13; CDR3 DNA: TGTGCCAGCAGCGTAAGGACTGGCAATGAGCAGTTCTTC; CDR3 protein: CASSVRTGNEQFF
D gene: TRBD1; clone size: -; J gene: TRBJ2-7; V gene: TRBV6-1; CDR3 length: 13; CDR3 DNA: TGTGCCAGCAGTCACAGGGGCCCCTACGAGCAGTACTTC; CDR3 protein: CASSHRGPYEQYF
D gene: -; clone size: -; J gene: TRBJ2-3; V gene: TRBV5-1; CDR3 length: 13; CDR3 DNA: TGCGCCAGCAGTCCACAGACACCAGATACGCAGTATTTT; CDR3 protein: CASSPQTPDTQYF
D gene: -; clone size: -; J gene: TRBJ2-2; V gene: TRBV4-1; CDR3 length: 15; CDR3 DNA: TGCGCCAGCAGCCAAGGGGTGCGAGGGACCGGGGAGCTGTTTTTT; CDR3 protein: CASSQGVRGTGELFF
D gene: -; clone size: few; J gene: TRBJ2-4; V gene: TRBV9; CDR3 length: 14; CDR3 DNA: TGTGCCAGCAGCCCAGAGAGTGCGGGGAACATTCAGTACTTC; CDR3 protein: CASSPESAGNIQYF
D gene: TRBD1; clone size: -; J gene: TRBJ1-1; V gene: TRBV5-5; CDR3 length: 13; CDR3 DNA: TGTGCCAGCATGATTTTGGACAGGGCGGGTGGTTTCTTT; CDR3 protein: CASMILDRAGGFF
D gene: -; clone size: -; J gene: TRBJ2-7; V gene: TRBV5-1; CDR3 length: 16; CDR3 DNA: TGCGCCAGCAGCCACGGACATGGGGATAGCTCCTACGAGCAGTACTTC; CDR3 protein: CASSHGHGDSSYEQYF
D gene: TRBD1; clone size: few; J gene: TRBJ2-3; V gene: TRBV2; CDR3 length: 14; CDR3 DNA: TGTGCCAGTGCTGGACAGGGTGGCACAGATACGCAGTATTTT; CDR3 protein: CASAGQGGTDTQYF
D gene: TRBD1; clone size: -; J gene: TRBJ2-5; V gene: TRBV5-4; CDR3 length: 14; CDR3 DNA: TGTGCCAGCAGCTATGGACAGGGGAAAGAGACCCAGTACTTC; CDR3 protein: CASSYGQGKETQYF
D gene: -; clone size: -; J gene: TRBJ1-5; V gene: TRBV19; CDR3 length: 14; CDR3 DNA: TGTGCCAGTAGTATCGCGGTGGGCAATCAGCCCCAGCATTTT; CDR3 protein: CASSIAVGNQPQHF
D gene: -; clone size: -; J gene: TRBJ1-1; V gene: TRBV2; CDR3 length: 11; CDR3 DNA: TGTGCCAGCATGTGGGAGGGTAAAGCTTTCTTT; CDR3 protein: CASMWEGKAFF
D gene: TRBD1; clone size: -; J gene: TRBJ1-2; V gene: TRBV27; CDR3 length: 11; CDR3 DNA: TGTGCCACCAGAGGGGGCGCCGGCTACACCTTC; CDR3 protein: CATRGGAGYTF
D gene: -; clone size: -; J gene: TRBJ2-5; V gene: TRBV4-1; CDR3 length: 15; CDR3 DNA: TGCGCCAGCAGCCCAGGGGTGGTAGTGGGGGAGACCCAGTACTTC; CDR3 protein: CASSPGVVVGETQYF
D gene: -; clone size: -; J gene: TRBJ2-3; V gene: TRBV7-2; CDR3 length: 10; CDR3 DNA: TGTGCCAACAAAGCGGATACGCAGTATTTT; CDR3 protein: CANKADTQYF